This T cell receptor (beta chain) stems from a study of radiotherapy plus CTLA-4 blockade in lung cancer (dated by TCRdb to 2016 to 2019). About the full investigation: Among enrolled patients, around 18% had an objective response and 25% to 35% reached disease control.

Library creation used the immunoSEQ multiplex PCR assay. Entries here come from immuneACCESS through TCRdb and include only in-frame sequences with V and J called. Some clones fail to appear in such tables; in the studies checked, an unresolved V gene covers under half of the shortfall, and the cause of the remainder is unknown. The sample includes about 48,000 clones, with about 88% observed a single time. In total, the top ten clones hold roughly 17% of the sample. The CDR3 sequence holds 13 residues, the cysteine and phenylalanine included. The only DNA kept is the CDR3, 39 bases in frame from the first base. Relative to germline, V is 4 bases shorter and J is 2 bases shorter, with 8 bases between their ends. The germline V gene (reference sequence) yields SSHAT for CDR1 and FNYEAQ for CDR2. The study evaluated CTLA-4 blockade (ipilimumab) given together with focal radiation therapy in patients who had chemo-refractory metastatic non-small-cell lung cancer.

Note on this clone: Its binding antigen is unknown. No per-base quality is available; no much larger clone lies one base away.

Study-level results and caveats: TCR clones derived from tumors expanded in peripheral blood after treatment with radiotherapy and ipilimumab. The strongest predictors of response, as reported, were early dynamic changes in blood T cell clones along with a rise in serum interferon-beta after radiation.

This TCR derives from a human donor with non-small cell lung cancer that progressed on radiotherapy plus ipilimumab. Some clones in this sample may be carry-over from other donors' samples. This chain is built from TRBV7-7 and TRBJ1-2; the D region possibly corresponds to TRBD1 (6 bases align). The sequences come from peripheral blood, collected from a patient treated with radiotherapy plus ipilimumab. The nucleotide sequence is TGTGCCAGCAGCTCCACAGGGAACTATGGCTACACCTTC. This sequence encodes CASSSTGNYGYTF.